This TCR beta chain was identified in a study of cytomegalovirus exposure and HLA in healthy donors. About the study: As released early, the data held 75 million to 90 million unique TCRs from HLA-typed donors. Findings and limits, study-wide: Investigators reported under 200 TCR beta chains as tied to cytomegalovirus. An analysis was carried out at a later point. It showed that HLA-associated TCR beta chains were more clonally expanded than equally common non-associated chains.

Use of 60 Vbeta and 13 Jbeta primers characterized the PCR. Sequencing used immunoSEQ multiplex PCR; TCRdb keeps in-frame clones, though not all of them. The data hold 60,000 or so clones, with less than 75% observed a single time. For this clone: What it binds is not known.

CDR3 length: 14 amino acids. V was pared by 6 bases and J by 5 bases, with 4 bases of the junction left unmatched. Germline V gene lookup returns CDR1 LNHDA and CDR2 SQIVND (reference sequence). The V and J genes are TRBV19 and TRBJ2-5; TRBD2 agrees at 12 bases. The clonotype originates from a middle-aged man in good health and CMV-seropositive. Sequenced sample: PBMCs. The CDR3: CASRVGLAGETQYF. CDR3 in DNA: TGTGCCAGTAGGGTCGGACTAGCGGGGGAGACCCAGTACTTC. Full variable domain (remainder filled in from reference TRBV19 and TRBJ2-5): DGGITQSPKYLFRKEGQNVTLSCEQNLNHDAMYWYRQDPGQGLRLIYYSQIVNDFQKGDIAEGYSVSREKKESFPLTVTSAQKNPTAFYLCASRVGLAGETQYFGPGTRLLVL.